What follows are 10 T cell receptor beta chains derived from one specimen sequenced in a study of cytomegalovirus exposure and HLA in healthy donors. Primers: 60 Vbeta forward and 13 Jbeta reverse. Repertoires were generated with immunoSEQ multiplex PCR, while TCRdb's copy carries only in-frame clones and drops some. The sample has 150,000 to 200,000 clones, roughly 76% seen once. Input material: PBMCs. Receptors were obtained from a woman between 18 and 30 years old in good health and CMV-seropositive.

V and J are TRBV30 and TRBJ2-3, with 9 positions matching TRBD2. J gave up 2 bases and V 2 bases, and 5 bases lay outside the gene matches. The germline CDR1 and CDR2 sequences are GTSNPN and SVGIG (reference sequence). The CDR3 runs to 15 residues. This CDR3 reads CAWSRASGDTDTQYF. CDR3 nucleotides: TGTGCCTGGAGTAGAGCTAGCGGGGACACAGATACGCAGTATTTT.

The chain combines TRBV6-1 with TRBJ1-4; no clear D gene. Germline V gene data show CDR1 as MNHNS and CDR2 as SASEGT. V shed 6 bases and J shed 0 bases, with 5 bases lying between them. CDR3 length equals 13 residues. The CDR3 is CASRGPTNEKLFF. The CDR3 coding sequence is TGTGCCAGCAGGGGCCCAACTAATGAAAAACTGTTTTTT.

CDR3 sequence: CASSSGQGPPNYGYTF. As DNA, the CDR3 is TGCGCCAGCAGCTCCGGACAGGGGCCGCCTAACTATGGCTACACCTTC. The rearrangement links TRBV5-1 to TRBJ1-2; 9 nucleotides agree with TRBD1. There are 16 residues in the CDR3. Per the germline V gene, CDR1 is SGHRS and CDR2 is YFSETQ. J lost 0 bases, V lost 3 bases, and 6 bases had no gene match.

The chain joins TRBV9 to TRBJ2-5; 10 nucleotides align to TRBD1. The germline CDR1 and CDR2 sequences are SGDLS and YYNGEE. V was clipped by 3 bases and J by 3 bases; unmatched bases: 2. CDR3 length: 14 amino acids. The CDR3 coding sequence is TGTGCCAGCAGCGCCGGGACAGGGGAAGAGACCCAGTACTTC. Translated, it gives CASSAGTGEETQYF. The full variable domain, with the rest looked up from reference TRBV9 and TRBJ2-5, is DSGVTQTPKHLITATGQRVTLRCSPRSGDLSVYWYQQSLDQGLQFLIQYYNGEERAKGNILERFSAQQFPDLHSELNLSSLELGDSALYFCASSAGTGEETQYFGPGTRLLVL.

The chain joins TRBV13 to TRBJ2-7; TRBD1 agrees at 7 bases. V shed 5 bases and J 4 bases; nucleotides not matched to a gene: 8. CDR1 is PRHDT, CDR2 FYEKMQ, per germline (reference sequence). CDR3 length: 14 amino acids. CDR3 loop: CASSRKGDSYEQYF. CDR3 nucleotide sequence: TGTGCCAGCAGCCGAAAAGGGGACAGTTACGAGCAGTACTTC.

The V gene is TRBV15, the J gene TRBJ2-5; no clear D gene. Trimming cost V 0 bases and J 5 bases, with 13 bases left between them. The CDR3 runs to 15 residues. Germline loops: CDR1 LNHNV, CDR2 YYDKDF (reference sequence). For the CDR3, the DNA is TGTGCCACCAGCAGAGACAGGTCCTATTTGGAGACCCAGTACTTC. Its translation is CATSRDRSYLETQYF.

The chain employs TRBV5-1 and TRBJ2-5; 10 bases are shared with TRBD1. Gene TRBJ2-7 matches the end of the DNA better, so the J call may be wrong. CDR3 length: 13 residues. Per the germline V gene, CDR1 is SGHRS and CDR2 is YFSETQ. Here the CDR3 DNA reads TGCGCCAGCAGCTCAGACAGGGGGCACGAGCAGTACTTC. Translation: CASSSDRGHEQYF.

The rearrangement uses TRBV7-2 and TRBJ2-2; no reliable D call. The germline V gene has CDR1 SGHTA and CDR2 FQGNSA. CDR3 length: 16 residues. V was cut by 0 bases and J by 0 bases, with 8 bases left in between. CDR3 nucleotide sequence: TGTGCCAGCAGCTTAGCCCCCCCGTCGAACACCGGGGAGCTGTTTTTT. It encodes CASSLAPPSNTGELFF.

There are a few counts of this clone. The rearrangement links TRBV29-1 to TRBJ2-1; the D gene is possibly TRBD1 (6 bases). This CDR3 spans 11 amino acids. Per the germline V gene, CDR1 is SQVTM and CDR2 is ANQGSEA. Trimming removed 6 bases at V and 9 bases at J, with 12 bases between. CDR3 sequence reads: CSVNRDIEQFF. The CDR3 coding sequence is TGCAGCGTAAACCGGGACATTGAGCAGTTCTTC.

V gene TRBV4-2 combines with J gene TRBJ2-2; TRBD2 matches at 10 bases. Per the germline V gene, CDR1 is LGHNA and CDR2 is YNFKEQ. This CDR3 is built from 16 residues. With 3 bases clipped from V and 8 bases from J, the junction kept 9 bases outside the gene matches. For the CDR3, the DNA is TGTGCCAGCAGCCACTCCGGGACTAGCGCCGAGGGGGAGCTGTTTTTT. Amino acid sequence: CASSHSGTSAEGELFF.